This T cell receptor beta chain was captured in a study of control samples from healthy donors and cancer patients. The table came from immunoSEQ multiplex PCR; TCRdb's copy has only in-frame clones and leaves some out. The table has about 77,000 clones, roughly 92% seen once. Germline lookup yields CDR1 SGDLS and CDR2 YYNGEE. The CDR3 length is 14 residues. The V and J ends lost 0 bases and 6 bases respectively, with 10 bases between them. Specimen: blood. The sequence was collected from a woman aged 60-75 years in good health. The rearrangement uses TRBV9 and TRBJ2-1; tentative D call: TRBD2 (6 bases). CDR3: CASSVGLEGNEQFF. For the CDR3, the DNA is TGTGCCAGCAGCGTAGGACTAGAGGGCAATGAGCAGTTCTTC.